Listed below are T cell receptor beta chains from one sample, sequenced in a study of T cells in Graves' hyperthyroidism and ophthalmopathy. Each CDR3 protein is one row after TCRdb ran MiXCR on the multiplex PCR reads. The sample comprises hundreds of thousands of distinct CDR3 sequences, 14% to 15% of which are singletons, and about 12% rests with the top ten. Sequencing was carried out using blood. The receptors were gathered from a man younger than 35 with Graves' ophthalmopathy. Both conserved end residues are part of each CDR3. Fields, in order: V gene, J gene, CDR3 length, D gene, clone size, CDR3 protein, CDR3 DNA. A D gene is named only where the DNA matches it firmly. A clone size is listed for some rows: how often the clone was seen (once, few, many), or a class if it is expanded.

TRBV3-1	TRBJ2-5	15	NA	many	CASSQDPRLQETQYF	TGTGCCAGCAGCCAAGATCCCAGGCTCCAAGAGACCCAGTACTTC
TRBV7-2	TRBJ2-3	18	TRBD2	once	CASSAGTSVELGTDTQYF	TGTGCCAGCAGCGCCGGGACTAGCGTGGAGCTGGGGACAGATACGCAGTATTTT
TRBV18	TRBJ1-1	15	NA	many	CASSPGVQLNTEAFF	TGTGCCAGCTCACCGGGGGTTCAGTTGAACACTGAAGCTTTCTTT
TRBV11-1	TRBJ2-1	14	NA	NA	CASSLGETYNEQFF	TGTGCCAGCAGCTTAGGCGAGACCTACAATGAGCAGTTCTTC
TRBV24-1	TRBJ1-2	15	TRBD1	few	CATSGNRDRVRGYTF	TGTGCCACCAGTGGGAACCGGGACAGGGTGAGGGGCTACACCTTC
TRBV9	TRBJ1-5	13	NA	few	CAGSATSNQPQHF	TGTGCCGGCAGCGCGACCAGCAATCAGCCCCAGCATTTT
TRBV27	TRBJ1-5	15	NA	many	CASSLTGYGVRPQHF	TGTGCCAGCAGTTTAACGGGGTATGGGGTTCGGCCCCAGCATTTT
TRBV5-1	TRBJ2-1	18	TRBD2	NA	CASSSTPQGLAGVHEQFF	TGCGCCAGCAGCTCGACCCCCCAGGGACTAGCGGGAGTGCATGAGCAGTTCTTC
TRBV7-9	TRBJ1-4	16	TRBD1	few	CASTTGGAWPNEKLFF	TGTGCCAGTACTACAGGGGGCGCATGGCCTAATGAAAAACTGTTTTTT
TRBV6-1	TRBJ2-7	16	NA	many	CASSFRTAPSLSEQYF	TGTGCCAGCAGTTTCCGGACAGCACCTAGCTTGTCCGAGCAGTACTTC
TRBV6-1	TRBJ1-1	14	TRBD1	many	CASRGDRPNTEAFF	TGTGCCAGCAGGGGGGACAGACCGAACACTGAAGCTTTCTTT
TRBV5-1	TRBJ1-2	16	TRBD1	many	CASSLGRDRAVYGYTF	TGCGCCAGCAGCTTGGGACGGGACAGGGCGGTCTATGGCTACACCTTC
TRBV3-1	TRBJ2-7	14	NA	many	CASSQGAALYEQYF	TGTGCCAGCAGCCAAGGCGCGGCCCTATACGAGCAGTACTTC
TRBV7-9	TRBJ1-5	15	NA	NA	CASSKQGYSNQPQHF	TGTGCCAGCAGTAAACAGGGTTATAGCAATCAGCCCCAGCATTTT
TRBV10-3	TRBJ1-5	15	TRBD1	few	CAISPRGPMGQPQHF	TGTGCCATCAGCCCTAGGGGGCCAATGGGTCAGCCCCAGCATTTT
TRBV7-9	TRBJ2-1	16	NA	many	CASSFPGGEATNEQFF	TGTGCCAGCAGCTTTCCGGGCGGAGAGGCTACCAATGAGCAGTTCTTC
TRBV4-1	TRBJ2-4	16	NA	few	CASSQRGGLAKNIQYF	TGCGCCAGCAGCCAGAGGGGGGGATTAGCCAAAAACATTCAGTACTTC
TRBV12-3/TRBV12-4	TRBJ1-5	13	NA	NA	CASSIDGYQPQHF	TGTGCCAGCAGTATCGACGGATATCAGCCCCAGCATTTT
TRBV9	TRBJ1-5	16	NA	many	CASSVDPGMGNQPQHF	TGTGCCAGCAGCGTAGACCCGGGAATGGGCAATCAGCCCCAGCATTTT
TRBV5-1	TRBJ2-3	15	TRBD2	few	CASSFTGGPTDTQYF	TGCGCCAGCAGCTTTACGGGGGGACCCACAGATACGCAGTATTTT
TRBV6-1	TRBJ2-1	15	TRBD2	many	CASSERSGVTNEQFF	TGTGCCAGCAGTGAAAGAAGCGGGGTAACCAATGAGCAGTTCTTC
TRBV7-6	TRBJ2-2	14	NA	many	CASSLSPNTGELFF	TGTGCCAGCAGCTTATCCCCCAACACCGGGGAGCTGTTTTTT
TRBV6-2/TRBV6-3	TRBJ1-2	11	NA	NA	CASSYGVRYTF	TGTGCCAGCAGTTACGGGGTCCGCTATACCTTC
TRBV20-1	TRBJ2-7	14	NA	many	CSAESLGEAYEQYF	TGCAGTGCAGAGAGTTTAGGGGAGGCCTACGAGCAGTACTTC
TRBV25-1	TRBJ2-5	15	TRBD2	many	CASSGLAGGGETQYF	TGTGCCAGCAGCGGTCTAGCGGGAGGAGGAGAGACCCAGTACTTC
TRBV6-1	TRBJ1-6	16	TRBD1	NA	CASSNRDRGLNSPLHF	TGTGCCAGCAGTAACCGGGACAGGGGTCTTAATTCACCCCTCCACTTT
TRBV5-1	TRBJ2-1	13	NA	NA	CASSADNLNEQFF	TGCGCCAGCAGCGCAGACAACCTCAATGAGCAGTTCTTC
TRBV11-1	TRBJ2-7	11	NA	many	CASSADGEQYF	TGTGCCAGCAGCGCCGATGGCGAGCAGTACTTC
TRBV6-5	TRBJ1-5	17	TRBD1	few	CASSYSSGTGPGQPQHF	TGTGCCAGCAGTTACTCTTCAGGGACAGGGCCCGGACAGCCCCAGCATTTT
TRBV4-1	TRBJ1-1	17	NA	many	CASSQVGGGRGNTEAFF	TGCGCCAGCAGCCAAGTCGGCGGGGGGCGCGGGAACACTGAAGCTTTCTTT
TRBV20-1	TRBJ2-2	15	TRBD2	NA	CSASRLAGVAGELFF	TGCAGTGCTTCCCGACTAGCGGGAGTAGCCGGGGAGCTGTTTTTT
TRBV4-1	TRBJ1-5	16	NA	NA	CASSQAHANSNQPQHF	TGCGCCAGCAGCCAAGCCCACGCCAATAGCAATCAGCCCCAGCATTTT
TRBV6-1	TRBJ2-4	18	TRBD1	NA	CASSRLWTGGEGKNIQYF	TGTGCCAGCAGTCGACTTTGGACAGGGGGCGAGGGGAAAAACATTCAGTACTTC
TRBV7-3	TRBJ2-3	13	NA	many	CASSGVTTDTQYF	TGTGCCAGCAGCGGCGTTACCACAGATACGCAGTATTTT
TRBV7-9	TRBJ2-3	14	NA	few	CASSSFQGTDTQYF	TGTGCCAGCAGCTCCTTTCAGGGCACAGATACGCAGTATTTT
TRBV18	TRBJ2-7	14	TRBD1	NA	CSSSLGQVSYEQYF	TGTTCCAGCTCACTCGGACAGGTCTCCTACGAGCAGTACTTC
TRBV7-9	TRBJ1-2	13	TRBD1	many	CASSLEGAGGYTF	TGTGCCAGCAGCTTAGAGGGGGCCGGCGGCTACACCTTC
TRBV30	TRBJ1-2	13	TRBD1	many	CAWSRRGDYGYTF	TGTGCCTGGAGTCGCAGGGGGGACTATGGCTACACCTTC
TRBV4-1	TRBJ2-6	18	NA	few	CASSQKGLVTLGANVLTF	TGCGCCAGCAGCCAGAAGGGGCTGGTTACCCTTGGGGCCAACGTCCTGACTTTC
TRBV5-1	TRBJ2-3	14	TRBD2	many	CASSPTTSADTQYF	TGCGCCAGCAGCCCCACGACTAGCGCAGATACGCAGTATTTT
TRBV3-1	TRBJ2-1	15	TRBD1	NA	CASSQGTGAYNEQFF	TGTGCCAGCAGCCAAGGGACAGGGGCCTACAATGAGCAGTTCTTC
TRBV4-2	TRBJ2-3	13	NA	many	CASSQARSDTQYF	TGTGCCAGCAGCCAAGCCAGGTCCGATACGCAGTATTTT
TRBV7-9	TRBJ2-1	16	NA	many	CASSKSRDKVGDEQFF	TGTGCCAGCAGCAAGTCCCGGGACAAGGTTGGGGATGAGCAGTTCTTC
TRBV6-1	TRBJ1-5	16	TRBD1	few	CASTSGTGVYNQPQHF	TGTGCCAGCACATCCGGGACAGGGGTCTACAATCAGCCCCAGCATTTT
TRBV4-1	TRBJ2-7	14	NA	many	CASSQDFTSHEQYF	TGCGCCAGCAGCCAAGATTTCACTTCCCACGAGCAGTACTTC
TRBV5-6	TRBJ2-1	16	TRBD1	NA	CASSFSGTGVGNEQFF	TGTGCCAGCAGCTTCTCCGGGACAGGGGTGGGCAATGAGCAGTTCTTC
TRBV5-6	TRBJ2-7	17	NA	NA	CASSPQAGTSTSYEQYF	TGTGCCAGCAGCCCACAAGCCGGGACTTCAACCTCCTACGAGCAGTACTTC
TRBV2	TRBJ2-1	11	NA	NA	CASSREGDPFF	TGTGCCAGCAGCAGAGAAGGGGATCCGTTCTTC